This T cell receptor (beta chain) was captured in a study of Ad26.COV2.S vaccination and SARS-CoV-2 variants. Profiling relied on immunoSEQ multiplex PCR, and the TCRdb table lists in-frame clones only, not all of them. The sample comprises fewer than 400,000 clones, less than 90% of which are singletons, and 3% to 3.5% rests with the top ten. There are 13 residues in the CDR3. V was trimmed by 3 bases and J by 4 bases, leaving 9 bases between them. Germline CDR1 reads WNHNN; CDR2 reads SYGVQD (reference sequence). Treatment meaning: roughly 20 received Ad26.COV2.S at low or high dose, single or two shots; about five received placebo; per-sample allocation not given. Material that was analyzed had been drawn on day 63 after the first vaccine or placebo injection. This clone was picked up one time.

The specimen comprised peripheral blood, sampled in a trial of Ad26.COV2.S vaccine versus placebo. The rearrangement uses TRBV10-1 and TRBJ1-1; D is uncertain. This receptor was taken from a person between 18 and 59 years old who received the Ad26.COV2.S COVID-19 vaccine or a placebo. The CDR3 here is CASSEDLGTEAFF. The CDR3 nucleotides read TGCGCCAGCAGTGAAGATCTGGGCACTGAAGCTTTCTTT.